This T cell receptor beta chain was found in a study of T cells after yellow fever vaccination. Study context: SMART-Seq v4 Ultra Low Input prepared libraries from low-cell fractions.

TCRdb ran MiXCR on the 5' RACE reads and lists one entry per CDR3 protein. Of about 310,000 distinct CDR3 sequences in the sample, around 4% were seen once. Study-wide points: Subsequent booster samples again held most clones from primary vaccination (less than 98% CD4, 85% to 90% CD8). It was a small share of clonotypes that appeared in both CD4 and CD8 compartments. When the response was secondary, it was weaker but reached its peak faster, day 5 versus 15.

The CDR3 is 12 residues long. Germline CDR1 DFQATT, CDR2 SNEGSKA (reference sequence). Trimming left V 0 bases short and J 13 bases short, with 15 bases between. As concerns this clonotype: Its antigen remains unknown.

The sequenced sample was PBMCs, obtained on the day of the yellow fever booster vaccination. This receptor was taken from a man between 18 and 29 years old who received the YFV17D yellow fever vaccine. The chain has TRBV20-1 and TRBJ2-5; no clear D. CDR3 loop: CSARDDSPARYF. The CDR3 DNA sequence: TGCAGTGCTAGAGATGATTCCCCGGCCCGGTACTTC.